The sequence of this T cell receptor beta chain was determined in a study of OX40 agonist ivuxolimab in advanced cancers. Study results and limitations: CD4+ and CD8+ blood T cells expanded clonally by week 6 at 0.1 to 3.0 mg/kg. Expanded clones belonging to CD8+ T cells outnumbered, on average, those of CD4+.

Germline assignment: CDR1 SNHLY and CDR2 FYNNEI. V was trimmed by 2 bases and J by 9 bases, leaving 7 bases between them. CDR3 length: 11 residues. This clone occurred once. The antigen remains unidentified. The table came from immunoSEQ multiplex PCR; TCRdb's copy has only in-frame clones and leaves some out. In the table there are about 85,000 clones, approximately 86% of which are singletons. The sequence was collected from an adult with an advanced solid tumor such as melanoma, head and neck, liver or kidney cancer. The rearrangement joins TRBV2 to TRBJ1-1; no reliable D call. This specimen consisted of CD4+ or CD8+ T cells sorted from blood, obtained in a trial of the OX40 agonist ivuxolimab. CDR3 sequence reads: CASSELGQAFF. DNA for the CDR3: TGTGCCAGCAGTGAATTGGGCCAAGCTTTCTTT.